A selection of T cell receptor beta chains follows, all from one sample in a study of post-analysis software for immune sequencing data. From the PCR reads, TCRdb called clonotypes with MiXCR, one entry per CDR3 protein. The sample records roughly 430,000 distinct CDR3 sequences, about 40% being singletons. The sequenced sample consisted of blood. Receptors were obtained from a girl aged 2 to 9 with multiple sclerosis. The CDR3 runs from the conserved cysteine through the conserved F or W. Fields, in order: V gene, clone size, J gene, D gene, CDR3 DNA, CDR3 protein. The D gene is left open where the match is weak. Expanded clones get a size class; other rows say once, few or many, or leave the size out.

v_call: TRBV24-1
clone_size: .
j_call: TRBJ2-3
d_call: .
cdr3_nt: TGTGCCACCGGGAAGGCTAGCACAGATACGCAGTATTTT
cdr3_aa: CATGKASTDTQYF

v_call: TRBV6-2/TRBV6-3
clone_size: .
j_call: TRBJ1-1
d_call: .
cdr3_nt: TGTGCCAGCAGTTCCACGGGGGACACTGAAGCTTTCTTT
cdr3_aa: CASSSTGDTEAFF

v_call: TRBV11-2
clone_size: .
j_call: TRBJ2-1
d_call: TRBD2
cdr3_nt: TGTGCCAGCAGCCACCCTGGAAGCGGGAGGAGCGTCCCCTACAATGAGCAGTTCTTC
cdr3_aa: CASSHPGSGRSVPYNEQFF

v_call: TRBV6-2/TRBV6-3
clone_size: few
j_call: TRBJ2-7
d_call: .
cdr3_nt: TGTGCCAGTCGGGGGGGAACTTTGGACAGGGGAAGGAACGAGCAGTACTTC
cdr3_aa: CASRGGTLDRGRNEQYF

v_call: TRBV18
clone_size: .
j_call: TRBJ1-2
d_call: .
cdr3_nt: TGTGCCAGCTCACCGTTGGAGGGGAACTATGGCTACACCTTC
cdr3_aa: CASSPLEGNYGYTF

v_call: TRBV18
clone_size: few
j_call: TRBJ2-3
d_call: .
cdr3_nt: TGTGCCAGCTCACCACTGCCTAGCACAGATACGCAGTATTTT
cdr3_aa: CASSPLPSTDTQYF

v_call: TRBV29-1
clone_size: few
j_call: TRBJ2-7
d_call: .
cdr3_nt: TGCAGCGTTTCACTCACCGGACTTCTCTACGAGCAGTACTTC
cdr3_aa: CSVSLTGLLYEQYF

v_call: TRBV28
clone_size: .
j_call: TRBJ1-2
d_call: .
cdr3_nt: TGTGCCAGCAGTTTAACTGGGCAGAAGTTACGGGGTGGCTACACCTTC
cdr3_aa: CASSLTGQKLRGGYTF

v_call: TRBV4-2
clone_size: few
j_call: TRBJ1-5
d_call: .
cdr3_nt: TGTGCCAGCAGCCAAGGCCGGGGAGGCAATCAGCCCCAGCATTTT
cdr3_aa: CASSQGRGGNQPQHF

v_call: TRBV15
clone_size: .
j_call: TRBJ2-2
d_call: TRBD2
cdr3_nt: TGTGCCACCAGCAGAGTGGCGGGAGCAACGAACACCGGGGAGCTGTTTTTT
cdr3_aa: CATSRVAGATNTGELFF

v_call: TRBV7-9
clone_size: few
j_call: TRBJ1-5
d_call: TRBD1
cdr3_nt: TGTGCCAGCAGCTCAGGACAGGTCTATAGCAATCAGCCCCAGCATTTT
cdr3_aa: CASSSGQVYSNQPQHF

v_call: TRBV2
clone_size: .
j_call: TRBJ2-1
d_call: .
cdr3_nt: TGTGCCAGCAGTGAAGCGCTGGGACACGGAGAGACCCAGTTCTTC
cdr3_aa: CASSEALGHGETQFF

v_call: TRBV18
clone_size: few
j_call: TRBJ2-7
d_call: .
cdr3_nt: TGTACCAGCTCACCACGAGGCGGCTACGAGCAGTACTTC
cdr3_aa: CTSSPRGGYEQYF

v_call: TRBV20-1
clone_size: .
j_call: TRBJ2-7
d_call: TRBD2
cdr3_nt: TGCAGTGCTCCGAACTCGGCAGCGGGATCCTACGAGCAGTACTTC
cdr3_aa: CSAPNSAAGSYEQYF

v_call: TRBV7-2
clone_size: few
j_call: TRBJ1-5
d_call: .
cdr3_nt: TGTGCCAGCAGCTTACGGGGGCCTGACAGGTTGTCGCAGCCCCAGCATTTT
cdr3_aa: CASSLRGPDRLSQPQHF

v_call: TRBV15
clone_size: .
j_call: TRBJ2-1
d_call: TRBD2
cdr3_nt: TGTGCCACCAGCAGAGAGCCCGGGGTAGCGGGGGGCATTCAGTTCTTC
cdr3_aa: CATSREPGVAGGIQFF

v_call: TRBV7-9
clone_size: .
j_call: TRBJ2-4
d_call: TRBD1
cdr3_nt: TGTGCCAGCAGTTTCCAGGGGGTGGAGGACATTCAGTACTTC
cdr3_aa: CASSFQGVEDIQYF

v_call: TRBV12-3/TRBV12-4
clone_size: .
j_call: TRBJ1-1
d_call: .
cdr3_nt: TGTGCCAGCAGTTTAGCGGGGGGTAATGCTTTCTTT
cdr3_aa: CASSLAGGNAFF

v_call: TRBV29-1
clone_size: few
j_call: TRBJ1-2
d_call: .
cdr3_nt: TGCAGCGTTGAAGACCCCGTGAGAAGTAATGGCTACACCTTC
cdr3_aa: CSVEDPVRSNGYTF

v_call: TRBV5-1
clone_size: .
j_call: TRBJ2-1
d_call: TRBD2
cdr3_nt: TGCGCCAGCAAAGATAACCCAGCGGGGGGTGAGCAGTTCTTC
cdr3_aa: CASKDNPAGGEQFF

v_call: TRBV10-3
clone_size: .
j_call: TRBJ2-1
d_call: .
cdr3_nt: TGTGCCATCAGCAAGACTTCTAATGAGCAGTTCTTC
cdr3_aa: CAISKTSNEQFF

v_call: TRBV19
clone_size: .
j_call: TRBJ2-7
d_call: TRBD1
cdr3_nt: TGTGCCAGTAGGCTCATCGCGGGACAGGGTAGGTACGAGCAGTACTTC
cdr3_aa: CASRLIAGQGRYEQYF

v_call: TRBV7-2
clone_size: .
j_call: TRBJ2-1
d_call: .
cdr3_nt: TGTGCCAGCAGCGGATTCCTAGTCGATGAGCAGTTCTTC
cdr3_aa: CASSGFLVDEQFF

v_call: TRBV12-3/TRBV12-4
clone_size: .
j_call: TRBJ2-5
d_call: .
cdr3_nt: TGTGCCAGCAGTTCTCCGATGCGGGAGACCCAGTACTTC
cdr3_aa: CASSSPMRETQYF

v_call: TRBV12-3/TRBV12-4
clone_size: .
j_call: TRBJ1-2
d_call: TRBD1
cdr3_nt: TGTGCCAGCAGTTTGGTGGACAGGGTTGGCTACACCTTC
cdr3_aa: CASSLVDRVGYTF

v_call: TRBV12-3/TRBV12-4
clone_size: few
j_call: TRBJ2-7
d_call: TRBD1
cdr3_nt: TGTGCCAGCAGTTTAGGTGGACAGGTCGACGAGCAGTACTTC
cdr3_aa: CASSLGGQVDEQYF

v_call: TRBV5-1
clone_size: .
j_call: TRBJ2-7
d_call: .
cdr3_nt: TGCGCCAGCAGCTTCCGGGACTTTGCTGGGTTCTACGAGCAGTACTTC
cdr3_aa: CASSFRDFAGFYEQYF

v_call: TRBV12-3/TRBV12-4
clone_size: .
j_call: TRBJ2-3
d_call: .
cdr3_nt: TGTGCCAGCAGTTCGGGGACTGTAAGCGCAGATACGCAGTATTTT
cdr3_aa: CASSSGTVSADTQYF

v_call: TRBV30
clone_size: .
j_call: TRBJ1-3
d_call: .
cdr3_nt: TGTGCCTGGAGTCCCTCGCCAGGAAACACCATATATTTT
cdr3_aa: CAWSPSPGNTIYF

v_call: TRBV5-8
clone_size: once
j_call: TRBJ1-1
d_call: .
cdr3_nt: TGTGCCAGCAGCCCCACAGGGAAACTGAACACTGAAGCTTTCTTT
cdr3_aa: CASSPTGKLNTEAFF

v_call: TRBV7-2
clone_size: .
j_call: TRBJ2-7
d_call: .
cdr3_nt: TGTGCCAGCAGCCCGATTTCCCGGCGAAGTTTCTACGAGCAGTACTTC
cdr3_aa: CASSPISRRSFYEQYF

v_call: TRBV6-6
clone_size: few
j_call: TRBJ2-4
d_call: .
cdr3_nt: TGTGCCAGCAGTTTACCGACAGCCCTAGCCAAAAACATTCAGTACTTC
cdr3_aa: CASSLPTALAKNIQYF

v_call: TRBV7-2
clone_size: few
j_call: TRBJ2-1
d_call: TRBD2
cdr3_nt: TGTGCCAGCAGCGGTTCGGGTGGGACTAGCGGGAGGCAGTCCTACAATGAGCAGTTCTTC
cdr3_aa: CASSGSGGTSGRQSYNEQFF

v_call: TRBV12-3/TRBV12-4
clone_size: .
j_call: TRBJ1-4
d_call: .
cdr3_nt: TGTGCCAGCAGTTTTGAGGACAGAAATGAAAAACTGTTTTTT
cdr3_aa: CASSFEDRNEKLFF

v_call: TRBV27
clone_size: .
j_call: TRBJ2-5
d_call: TRBD2
cdr3_nt: TGTGCCAGCAGTGACCGGACTAGCGGGCAAGAGACCCAGTACTTC
cdr3_aa: CASSDRTSGQETQYF

v_call: TRBV28
clone_size: .
j_call: TRBJ1-6
d_call: .
cdr3_nt: TGTGCCAGCAGACCGATCCGCCCCACGGGGTTTAATTCACCCCTCCACTTT
cdr3_aa: CASRPIRPTGFNSPLHF

v_call: TRBV20-1
clone_size: .
j_call: TRBJ1-4
d_call: .
cdr3_nt: TGCAGTGCTAGAGATCGGCCAGGGGTCGGCGAAAAACTGTTTTTT
cdr3_aa: CSARDRPGVGEKLFF

v_call: TRBV18
clone_size: .
j_call: TRBJ2-6
d_call: TRBD2
cdr3_nt: TGTGCCAGCTCACCCGGACTAGCGGGGGCTGGGGCCAACGTCCTGACTTTC
cdr3_aa: CASSPGLAGAGANVLTF

v_call: TRBV9
clone_size: .
j_call: TRBJ2-1
d_call: TRBD2
cdr3_nt: TGTGCCAGCAGCCCGTCCCCCAGACTAGCGGGATCTAATGAGCAGTTCTTC
cdr3_aa: CASSPSPRLAGSNEQFF

v_call: TRBV29-1
clone_size: .
j_call: TRBJ2-2
d_call: TRBD1
cdr3_nt: TGCAGCGTTCCCGGGACAGGGAGCGGCACCGGGGAGCTGTTTTTT
cdr3_aa: CSVPGTGSGTGELFF

v_call: TRBV11-2
clone_size: .
j_call: TRBJ1-2
d_call: .
cdr3_nt: TGTGCCAGCAGCTTAGTGATCGGGGGTCCCTATGGCTACACCTTC
cdr3_aa: CASSLVIGGPYGYTF